This entry lists 27 T cell receptor beta chains sequenced from one sample in a study of T cell responses to AZD1222 COVID-19 vaccine. Only in-frame clones appear in the TCRdb table, and some are missing; sequencing was by immunoSEQ multiplex PCR. Here the sample spans 90,000 to 150,000 clones, over 75% being singletons. This specimen was peripheral blood, taken on day 0 of AZD1222 vaccination. The receptors were sampled from an adult in good health.

The chain couples TRBV5-6 to TRBJ1-2; 8 nucleotides match TRBD1. The CDR3 has 13 residues. CDR1 is SGHDT and CDR2 is YYEEEE in the germline V gene. J was trimmed by 7 bases and V by 4 bases; bases with no gene match: 6. The CDR3 DNA reads TGTGCCAGCAGCCGAGGCACAGGGGGTGGCTACACCTTC. Translated: CASSRGTGGGYTF.

The rearrangement links TRBV7-9 to TRBJ1-2; D might be TRBD1 (5 bases). V was shortened by 5 bases and J by 8 bases, with 15 bases between the two germline ends. CDR3 size: 13 residues. The V gene's germline CDR1 is SEHNR and CDR2 FQNEAQ (reference sequence). CDR3: CASSLQGREGYTF. DNA for the CDR3: TGTGCCAGCAGCCTCCAGGGTAGAGAGGGCTACACCTTC.

This clone was recorded a few times. The chain joins TRBV11-2 to TRBJ2-7, with D tentatively TRBD1 (5 bases). Germline V gene lookup returns CDR1 SGHAT and CDR2 FQNNGV. The CDR3 covers 13 residues. V was trimmed by 5 bases and J by 4 bases, leaving 12 bases between them. CDR3 amino acids: CASSQMTVYEQYF. The CDR3 coding sequence is TGTGCCAGCAGCCAAATGACAGTGTACGAGCAGTACTTC.

This clone was recorded once. V is TRBV5-1 and J is TRBJ1-6, with 9 bases matching TRBD1. With 0 bases clipped from V and 7 bases from J, the junction kept 2 bases outside the gene matches. The CDR3 has 15 residues. CDR1 SGHRS and CDR2 YFSETQ come from the germline V gene. CDR3 residues: CASSLGQGDNSPLHF. CDR3 DNA sequence: TGCGCCAGCAGCTTGGGACAGGGGGACAATTCACCCCTCCACTTT.

The V and J genes are TRBV7-2 and TRBJ1-2; 7 bases map to TRBD1. Germline CDR1 is SGHTA and CDR2 is FQGNSA. The CDR3 spans 15 residues. V dropped 1 base and J dropped 7; count of bases not matched to a gene: 9. CDR3 protein: CASSLEYRGTAGYTF. The CDR3 DNA follows: TGTGCCAGCAGCTTAGAATACAGAGGGACAGCTGGCTACACCTTC.

The chain couples TRBV4-1 to TRBJ1-3; the match to TRBD1 covers 7 bases. Germline CDR1 is MGHRA and CDR2 is YSYEKL. This CDR3 region has 15 residues. Trimming took 4 bases from V and 6 from J; bases not matched to a gene: 9. The DNA for the CDR3 is TGCGCCAGCAGCCCTCGACAGGGCACAACAAACACCATATATTTT. It is translated as CASSPRQGTTNTIYF.

The chain couples TRBV5-1 to TRBJ1-6; the D gene is possibly TRBD1 (6 bases). The CDR3 extends over 16 amino acids. V was clipped by 3 bases and J by 6 bases, with 16 bases between them. In germline, CDR1 is SGHRS, CDR2 YFSETQ. The CDR3 here is CASSSEPQGLNSPLHF. CDR3 DNA: TGCGCCAGCAGCTCTGAACCTCAGGGGCTTAATTCACCCCTCCACTTT.

The chain uses TRBV18 and TRBJ2-2; D is uncertain. Germline V gene data show CDR1 as KGHSH and CDR2 as LQKENI. The CDR3 is 14 residues long. The CDR3 sequence: CVTRPLRNTGELFF. CDR3 nucleotide sequence: TGTGTTACGCGGCCCCTCCGCAACACCGGGGAGCTGTTTTTT.

The chain employs TRBV5-4 and TRBJ1-4; no reliable D call. The V gene's germline CDR1 is SGHNT and CDR2 YYREEE (reference sequence). The V end lost 0 bases, the J end lost 4 bases, and 10 bases lay between the germline ends. This CDR3 region has 15 residues. This chain's CDR3 is CASSLGQANNEKLFF. In nucleotides, the CDR3 is TGTGCCAGCAGCTTGGGGCAGGCGAATAATGAAAAACTGTTTTTT.

The V call is TRBV5-4, the J call TRBJ1-2; 9 nucleotides match TRBD1. Per germline, CDR1 SGHNT and CDR2 YYREEE (reference sequence). CDR3 length: 14 residues. J was trimmed by 4 bases and V by 4 bases; bases with no gene match: 5. In DNA, the CDR3 is TGTGCCAGCAGCGAGGGACAGGGATTCTATGGCTACACCTTC. This translates into CASSEGQGFYGYTF.

This sequence joins TRBV2 and TRBJ2-7; D is perhaps TRBD1 (5 bases). CDR1 is SNHLY and CDR2 is FYNNEI in the germline V gene. CDR3 length equals 13 residues. V was pared by 8 bases and J by 0 bases, with 11 bases between. This CDR3 is CASEGVGSYEQYF. CDR3 nucleotide sequence: TGTGCCAGCGAAGGGGTAGGCTCCTACGAGCAGTACTTC.

The J gene is TRBJ1-1, the V gene TRBV5-4; a possible D gene is TRBD1 (5 bases). The CDR3 is 15 amino acids. Looked up from germline, CDR1 is SGHNT and CDR2 is YYREEE (reference sequence). V was pared by 1 base and J by 7 bases, with 17 bases between. CDR3: CASSLTDMGGNEAFF. The CDR3, as DNA: TGTGCCAGCAGCTTGACGGATATGGGGGGAAATGAAGCTTTCTTT.

The chain combines TRBV6-2 or TRBV6-3 with TRBJ1-1; possible D gene TRBD1, 5 bases. V lost 3 bases and J lost 1, with 24 bases in between. CDR1 and CDR2 from the germline V gene are MNHEY and SVGEGT. This CDR3 region has 19 residues. This CDR3 reads CASSYFVGLNLQRNTEAFF. The CDR3 nucleotides are TGTGCCAGCAGTTATTTTGTGGGACTAAATCTACAGCGGAACACTGAAGCTTTCTTT.

The chain uses TRBV27 and TRBJ2-3; 15 bases match TRBD2. This CDR3 region has 17 residues. The V gene's germline CDR1 is MNHEY and CDR2 SMNVEV (reference sequence). V lost 5 bases, J lost 5 bases, and 8 bases stayed unmatched. The CDR3: CASSPSGLAGGGDTQYF. The CDR3 coding sequence is TGTGCCAGCAGTCCCTCCGGACTAGCGGGGGGGGGAGATACGCAGTATTTT.

The rearrangement links TRBV6-6 to TRBJ2-7; unclear D gene. Germline values: CDR1 MNHNY, CDR2 SVGAGI (reference sequence). This CDR3 is 11 amino acids long. Between the trimmed V and J ends, which lost 6 bases and 3 bases, there was a span of 6 bases. The chain's CDR3 is CASSRVYEQYF. The CDR3 DNA is TGTGCCAGCAGCCGTGTCTACGAGCAGTACTTC.

The V call is TRBV4-3, the J call TRBJ1-2; TRBD1 is a possible D gene (5 bases). V was trimmed by 0 bases and J by 8 bases, leaving 16 bases between them. CDR1 is LGHNA, CDR2 YSLEER, per germline. The CDR3 contains 15 residues. The DNA of the CDR3 is TGCGCCAGCAGCCAAGAGGGCGTGGGGCGCGGCGGCTACACCTTC. It specifies CASSQEGVGRGGYTF.

A note on this clone: The same CDR3 can be traced to other DNA sequences in this sample. The genes are TRBV27 and TRBJ1-1; 7 bases match TRBD1. The CDR3 runs to 14 residues. From germline, CDR1 is MNHEY and CDR2 SMNVEV (reference sequence). The V and J ends lost 7 bases and 2 bases, in that order; junction bases with no gene match: 7. The CDR3 DNA reads as TGTGCCAGCAACCGACAGGGCCCTAACACTGAAGCTTTCTTT. Its translation is CASNRQGPNTEAFF.

The chain combines TRBV27 with TRBJ1-5; 9 nucleotides align to TRBD1. CDR1 is MNHEY, CDR2 SMNVEV, per germline (reference sequence). The CDR3 is 14 residues long. J was trimmed by 5 bases and V by 5 bases; bases with no gene match: 4. The CDR3 spells CASSTGTGYQPQHF. Here the CDR3 DNA reads TGTGCCAGCAGTACCGGGACAGGGTATCAGCCCCAGCATTTT.

V and J are TRBV11-2 and TRBJ2-2; D tentatively fits TRBD1 or TRBD2 (6 bases each). This CDR3 is built from 15 residues. V lost 5 bases, J lost 1 base, and 11 bases lay in between. Looked up from germline, CDR1 is SGHAT and CDR2 is FQNNGV. CDR3 sequence (DNA): TGTGCCAGCAGCCCTAAGGGGGGGAACACCGGGGAGCTGTTTTTT. Translated: CASSPKGGNTGELFF.

The table lists this clone with a few counts. The chain has TRBV6-5 and TRBJ2-3; 9 nucleotides match TRBD2. CDR3 size: 16 residues. J was trimmed by 0 bases and V by 4 bases; bases with no gene match: 5. Germline loops: CDR1 MNHEY, CDR2 SVGAGI. CDR3 bases: TGTGCCAGCAGTTTGCAGCGGGGGGCGAGCACAGATACGCAGTATTTT. This codes for CASSLQRGASTDTQYF.

This clone was seen more than once but under ten times. The V and J genes are TRBV6-5 and TRBJ1-2; weak D call: TRBD1 (5 bases). The CDR3 loop spans 15 amino acids. V dropped 7 bases and J dropped 2 bases, with 17 bases sitting between them. Germline V gene sequence: CDR1 MNHEY, CDR2 SVGAGI. The CDR3 nucleotides read TGTGCCAGCACTCGAGGGGCATTTGAGAACTATGGCTACACCTTC. This encodes CASTRGAFENYGYTF.

This sequence joins TRBV4-2 and TRBJ2-7; TRBD1 or TRBD2 may be the D gene (6 bases each). The CDR3 contains 15 residues. Trimming removed 2 bases from V and 1 base from J, with 12 bases in between. Germline V gene sequence: CDR1 LGHNA, CDR2 YNFKEQ. CDR3 nucleotide sequence: TGTGCCAGCAGCCAATGGGAAGGGGGGTCCTACGAGCAGTACTTC. It specifies CASSQWEGGSYEQYF.

This clone appeared a single time. This chain links TRBV5-5 with TRBJ1-5, with D maybe TRBD1 (5 bases). The V and J ends lost 1 base and 4 bases respectively, with 9 bases between them. Per the germline V gene, CDR1 is SGHKS and CDR2 is YYEKEE (reference sequence). The CDR3 sequence is 14 residues long. DNA for the CDR3: TGTGCCAGCAGCTTGAACAGGTCTAATCAGCCCCAGCATTTT. This encodes CASSLNRSNQPQHF.

This chain links TRBV3-1 (or the pseudogene TRBV3-2) with TRBJ1-2; 10 bases match TRBD1. Germline values: CDR1 LGHDT, CDR2 YNNKEL (reference sequence). Germline trimming cut 1 base from V and 5 bases from J; bases unmatched to any gene: 1. The CDR3 is 14 residues long. CDR3 coding DNA: TGTGCCAGCAGCCAAGGGGACAGGGGTTATGGCTACACCTTC. This codes for CASSQGDRGYGYTF.

The chain links TRBV11-3 to TRBJ1-1; maybe TRBD1 (6 bases). This CDR3 spans 17 amino acids. In germline, CDR1 is SGHNT, CDR2 YENEEA. Trimming removed 0 bases from V and 5 bases from J, with 19 bases in between. The CDR3 region has the DNA TGTGCCAGCAGCTTAGAGGGGATGGGACAACGAGGGACTGAAGCTTTCTTT. Translated, it gives CASSLEGMGQRGTEAFF.

The V call is TRBV6-2 or TRBV6-3, the J call TRBJ2-2; D unclear. The CDR3 sequence is 18 residues long. The V gene lost 6 bases and the J gene lost 6 bases, with 26 bases spanning the gap. Germline CDR1 MNHEY, CDR2 SVGEGT. The DNA of the CDR3 is TGTGCCAGCAGCGACCCGGGCGGACCTCTACCAACGGCCGGGGAGCTGTTTTTT. It specifies CASSDPGGPLPTAGELFF.

This chain connects TRBV7-9 to TRBJ1-1; D unclear. Trimming cost V 5 bases and J 0 bases, with 13 bases left between them. The CDR3 covers 15 residues. Germline lookup yields CDR1 SEHNR and CDR2 FQNEAQ (reference sequence). The CDR3 spells CASSPLRDLNTEAFF. For the CDR3, the DNA is TGTGCCAGCAGCCCCCTCCGAGATCTGAACACTGAAGCTTTCTTT.